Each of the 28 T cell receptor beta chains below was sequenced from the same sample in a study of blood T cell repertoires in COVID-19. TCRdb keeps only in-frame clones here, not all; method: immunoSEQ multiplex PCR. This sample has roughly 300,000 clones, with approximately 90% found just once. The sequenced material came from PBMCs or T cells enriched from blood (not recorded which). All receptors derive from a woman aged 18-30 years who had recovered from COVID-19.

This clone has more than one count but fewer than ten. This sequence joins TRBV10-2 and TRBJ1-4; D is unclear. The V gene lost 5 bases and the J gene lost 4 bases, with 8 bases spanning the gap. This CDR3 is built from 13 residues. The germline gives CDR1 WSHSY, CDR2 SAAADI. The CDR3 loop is CASSQDYNEKLFF. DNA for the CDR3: TGCGCCAGCAGTCAGGACTATAATGAAAAACTGTTTTTT.

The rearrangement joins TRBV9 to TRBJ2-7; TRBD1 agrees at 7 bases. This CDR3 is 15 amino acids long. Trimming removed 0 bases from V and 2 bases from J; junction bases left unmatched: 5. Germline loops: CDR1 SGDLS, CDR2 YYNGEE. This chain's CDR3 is CASSVGTGWAYEQYF. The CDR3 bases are TGTGCCAGCAGCGTAGGGACAGGTTGGGCCTACGAGCAGTACTTC.

In DNA form, the CDR3 reads TGTGCCAGCAGCTTTAATGGCGGGAGGGGATACAATGAGCAGTTCTTC. The encoded protein is CASSFNGGRGYNEQFF. This rearrangement joins TRBV5-6 to TRBJ2-1; TRBD2 matches 9 bases. Germline V gene sequence: CDR1 SGHDT, CDR2 YYEEEE. J lost 4 bases, V lost 2 bases, and 7 bases had no gene match. CDR3 length equals 16 residues.

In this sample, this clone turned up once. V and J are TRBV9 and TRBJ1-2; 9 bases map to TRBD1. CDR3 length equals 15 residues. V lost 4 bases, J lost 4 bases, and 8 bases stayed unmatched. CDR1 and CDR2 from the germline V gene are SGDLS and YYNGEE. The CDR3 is CASSRTPGQGYGYTF. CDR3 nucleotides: TGTGCCAGCAGCCGGACCCCGGGACAGGGCTATGGCTACACCTTC.

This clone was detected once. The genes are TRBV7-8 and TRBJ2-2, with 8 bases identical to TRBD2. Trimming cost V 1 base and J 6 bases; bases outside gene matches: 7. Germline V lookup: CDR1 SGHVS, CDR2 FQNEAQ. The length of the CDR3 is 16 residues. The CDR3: CASSLGHPGGPGELFF. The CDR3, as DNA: TGTGCCAGCAGCTTAGGCCACCCGGGGGGGCCCGGGGAGCTGTTTTTT. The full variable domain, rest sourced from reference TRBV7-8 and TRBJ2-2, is GAGVSQSPRYKVAKRGQDVALRCDPISGHVSLFWYQQALGQGPEFLTYFQNEAQLDKSGLPSDRFFAERPEGSVSTLKIQRTQQEDSAVYLCASSLGHPGGPGELFFGEGSRLTVL.

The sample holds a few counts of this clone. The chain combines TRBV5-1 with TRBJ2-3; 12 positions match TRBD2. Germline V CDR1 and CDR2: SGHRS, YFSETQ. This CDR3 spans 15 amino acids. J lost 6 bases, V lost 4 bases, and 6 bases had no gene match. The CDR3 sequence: CASSATSGGRDTQYF. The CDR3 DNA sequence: TGCGCCAGCAGCGCCACTAGCGGGGGGCGGGATACGCAGTATTTT.

The CDR3 is CASSLRTGGPPKFYNEQFF. The CDR3 region has the DNA TGTGCCAGCAGCCTTAGGACAGGGGGTCCTCCTAAATTCTACAATGAGCAGTTCTTC. The chain combines TRBV3-1 (or the pseudogene TRBV3-2) with TRBJ2-1; 10 bases agree with TRBD1. This CDR3 region has 19 residues. V dropped 4 bases and J dropped 3; count of bases not matched to a gene: 15. Germline-derived CDR1 and CDR2 are LGHDT and YNNKEL (reference sequence).

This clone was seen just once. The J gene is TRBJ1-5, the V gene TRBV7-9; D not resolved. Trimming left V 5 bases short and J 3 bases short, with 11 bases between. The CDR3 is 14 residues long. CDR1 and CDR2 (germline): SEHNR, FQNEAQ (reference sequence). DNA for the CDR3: TGTGCCAGCAGCACAACCCAGATCAATCAGCCCCAGCATTTT. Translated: CASSTTQINQPQHF.

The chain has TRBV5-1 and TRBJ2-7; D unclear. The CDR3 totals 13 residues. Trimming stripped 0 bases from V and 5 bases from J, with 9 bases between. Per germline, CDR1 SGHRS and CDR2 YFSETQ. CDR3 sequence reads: CASSLVGNDEQYF. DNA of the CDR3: TGCGCCAGCAGCTTGGTTGGCAACGACGAGCAGTACTTC.

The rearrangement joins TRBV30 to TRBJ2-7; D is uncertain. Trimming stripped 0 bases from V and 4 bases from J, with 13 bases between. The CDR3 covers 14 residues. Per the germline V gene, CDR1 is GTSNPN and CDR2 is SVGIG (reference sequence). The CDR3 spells CAWSVVSPRYEQYF. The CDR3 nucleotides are TGTGCCTGGAGTGTGGTCAGCCCTAGGTACGAGCAGTACTTC.

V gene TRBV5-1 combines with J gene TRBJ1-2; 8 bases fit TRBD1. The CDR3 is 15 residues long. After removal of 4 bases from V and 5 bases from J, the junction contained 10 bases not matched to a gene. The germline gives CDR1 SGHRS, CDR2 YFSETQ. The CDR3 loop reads CASSGARDRRYGYTF. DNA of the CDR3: TGCGCCAGCAGCGGAGCAAGGGACAGGCGGTATGGCTACACCTTC.

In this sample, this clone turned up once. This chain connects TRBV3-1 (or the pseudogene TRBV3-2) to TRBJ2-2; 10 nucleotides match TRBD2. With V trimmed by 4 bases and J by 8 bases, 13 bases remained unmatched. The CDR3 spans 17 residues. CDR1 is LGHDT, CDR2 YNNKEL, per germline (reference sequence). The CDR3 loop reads CASSLFGTSDGRGELFF. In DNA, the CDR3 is TGTGCCAGCAGCCTATTTGGGACTAGCGATGGTAGGGGGGAGCTGTTTTTT.

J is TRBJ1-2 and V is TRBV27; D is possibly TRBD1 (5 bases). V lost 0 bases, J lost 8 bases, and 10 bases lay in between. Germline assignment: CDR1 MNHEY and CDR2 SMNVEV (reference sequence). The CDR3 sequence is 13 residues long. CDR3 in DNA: TGTGCCAGCAGTTTATCGCGAAGGGGCGGCTACACCTTC. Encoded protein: CASSLSRRGGYTF.

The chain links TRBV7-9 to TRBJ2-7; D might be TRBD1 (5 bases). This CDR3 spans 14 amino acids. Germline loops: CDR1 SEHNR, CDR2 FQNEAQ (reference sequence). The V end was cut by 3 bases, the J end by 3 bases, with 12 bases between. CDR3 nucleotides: TGTGCCAGCAGCTTTTTTGCAGGGCACTACGAGCAGTACTTC. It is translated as CASSFFAGHYEQYF.

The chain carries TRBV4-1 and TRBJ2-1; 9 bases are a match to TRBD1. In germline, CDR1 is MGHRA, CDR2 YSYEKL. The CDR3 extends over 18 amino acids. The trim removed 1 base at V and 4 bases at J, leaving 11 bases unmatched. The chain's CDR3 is CASSQGLRGQGIYNEQFF. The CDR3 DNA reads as TGCGCCAGCAGCCAAGGGTTAAGGGGACAGGGAATTTACAATGAGCAGTTCTTC.

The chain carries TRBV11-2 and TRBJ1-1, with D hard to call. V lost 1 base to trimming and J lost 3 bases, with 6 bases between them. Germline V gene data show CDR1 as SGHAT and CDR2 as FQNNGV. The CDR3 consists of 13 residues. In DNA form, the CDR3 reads TGTGCCAGCAGCTTAGGGGAGGACACTGAAGCTTTCTTT. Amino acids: CASSLGEDTEAFF.

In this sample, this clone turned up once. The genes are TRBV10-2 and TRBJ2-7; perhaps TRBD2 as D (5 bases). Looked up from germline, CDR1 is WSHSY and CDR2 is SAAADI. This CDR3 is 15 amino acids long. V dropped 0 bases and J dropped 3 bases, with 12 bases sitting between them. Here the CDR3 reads CASSESDPRGYEQYF. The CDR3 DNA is TGCGCCAGCAGTGAGTCCGACCCACGGGGCTACGAGCAGTACTTC.

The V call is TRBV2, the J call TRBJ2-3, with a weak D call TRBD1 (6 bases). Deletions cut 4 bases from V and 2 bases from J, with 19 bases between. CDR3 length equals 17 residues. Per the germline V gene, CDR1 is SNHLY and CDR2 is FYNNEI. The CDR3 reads CASSVTLTGSHTDTQYF. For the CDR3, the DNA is TGTGCCAGCAGTGTAACGTTAACAGGGTCACACACAGATACGCAGTATTTT.

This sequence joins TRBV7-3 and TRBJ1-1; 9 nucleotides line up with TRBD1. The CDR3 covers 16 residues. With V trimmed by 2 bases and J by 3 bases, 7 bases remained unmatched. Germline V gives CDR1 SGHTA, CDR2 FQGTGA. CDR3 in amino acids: CASSLVGQGSYTEAFF. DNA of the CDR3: TGTGCCAGCAGCTTAGTCGGACAGGGGTCCTACACTGAAGCTTTCTTT.

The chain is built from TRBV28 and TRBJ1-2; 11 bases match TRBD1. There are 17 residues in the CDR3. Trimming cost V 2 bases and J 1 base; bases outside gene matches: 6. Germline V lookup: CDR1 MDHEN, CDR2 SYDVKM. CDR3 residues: CASSLGGTGGLNYGYTF. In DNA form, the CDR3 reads TGTGCCAGCAGTTTAGGCGGGACAGGGGGTCTTAACTATGGCTACACCTTC.

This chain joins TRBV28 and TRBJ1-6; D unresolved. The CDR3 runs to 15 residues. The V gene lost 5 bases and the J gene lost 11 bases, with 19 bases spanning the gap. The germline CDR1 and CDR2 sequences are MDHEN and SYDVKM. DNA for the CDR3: TGTGCCAGCAGTCCCAGGACTATCCTAGGTCCACCCCTCCACTTT. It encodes CASSPRTILGPPLHF.

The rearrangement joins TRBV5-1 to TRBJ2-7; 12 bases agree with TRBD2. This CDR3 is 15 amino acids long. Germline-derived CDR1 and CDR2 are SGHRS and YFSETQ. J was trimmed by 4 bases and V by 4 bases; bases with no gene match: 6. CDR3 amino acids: CASSRTSGVGYEQYF. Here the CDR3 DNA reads TGCGCCAGCAGCAGGACTAGCGGGGTTGGGTACGAGCAGTACTTC.

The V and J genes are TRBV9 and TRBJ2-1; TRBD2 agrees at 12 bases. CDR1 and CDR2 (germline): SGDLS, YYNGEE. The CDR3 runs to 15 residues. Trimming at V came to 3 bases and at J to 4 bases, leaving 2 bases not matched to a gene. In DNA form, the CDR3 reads TGTGCCAGCAGCGCGACTAGCGGGGGATACAATGAGCAGTTCTTC. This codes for CASSATSGGYNEQFF. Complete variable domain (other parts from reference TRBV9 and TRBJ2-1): DSGVTQTPKHLITATGQRVTLRCSPRSGDLSVYWYQQSLDQGLQFLIQYYNGEERAKGNILERFSAQQFPDLHSELNLSSLELGDSALYFCASSATSGGYNEQFFGPGTRLTVL.

CDR3 amino acids: CAISDTRDRAYEQYF. CDR3 in DNA: TGTGCCATCAGTGATACCCGGGACAGAGCCTACGAGCAGTACTTC. This chain links TRBV10-3 with TRBJ2-7; 7 nucleotides match TRBD1. Germline V lookup: CDR1 ENHRY, CDR2 SYGVKD. The CDR3 sequence is 15 residues long. The ends lost 3 bases at V and 2 bases at J; junction bases unmatched: 7.

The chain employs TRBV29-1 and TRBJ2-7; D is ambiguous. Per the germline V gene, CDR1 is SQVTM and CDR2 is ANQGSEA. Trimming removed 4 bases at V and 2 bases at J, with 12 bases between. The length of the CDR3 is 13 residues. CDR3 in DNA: TGCAGCGTTGTGAGCCCAGGTACCTACGAGCAGTACTTC. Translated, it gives CSVVSPGTYEQYF.

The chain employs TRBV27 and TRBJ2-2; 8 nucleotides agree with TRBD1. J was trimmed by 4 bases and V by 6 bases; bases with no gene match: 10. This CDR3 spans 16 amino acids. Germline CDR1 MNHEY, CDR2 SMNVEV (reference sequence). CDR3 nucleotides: TGTGCCAGCAGGGCAAGCAGGGGGCCGGGCACCGGGGAGCTGTTTTTT. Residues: CASRASRGPGTGELFF.

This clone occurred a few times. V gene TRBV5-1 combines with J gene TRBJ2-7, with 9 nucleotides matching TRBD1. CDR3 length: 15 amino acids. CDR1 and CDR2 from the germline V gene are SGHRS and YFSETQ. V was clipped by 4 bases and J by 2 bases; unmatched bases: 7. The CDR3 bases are TGCGCCAGCAGCCTAGGGACAGGGCAGACCTACGAGCAGTACTTC. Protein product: CASSLGTGQTYEQYF.

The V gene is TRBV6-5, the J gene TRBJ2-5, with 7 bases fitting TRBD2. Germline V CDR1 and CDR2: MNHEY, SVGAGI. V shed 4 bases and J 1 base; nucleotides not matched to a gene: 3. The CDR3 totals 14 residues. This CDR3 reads CASSLAGLQETQYF. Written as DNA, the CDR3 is TGTGCCAGCAGTTTAGCGGGCCTCCAAGAGACCCAGTACTTC.